These 10 T cell receptor beta chains came from one sample sequenced in a study of monozygotic twins with inflammatory bowel disease. TCRdb reprocessed the 5' RACE reads and keeps a single row for each CDR3 protein, giving no DNA. The record lists 150,000 to 200,000 distinct CDR3 sequences, of which the ten most abundant hold around 2.8%. The sequenced sample consisted of blood. These receptors all stem from a human donor with ulcerative colitis or Crohn's disease, or a healthy co-twin of an affected twin (not recorded which).

The V gene is TRBV20-1, the J gene TRBJ2-7; TCRdb outputs TRBD2, but without DNA this stays unchecked. The CDR3 runs 13 residues. Germline loops: CDR1 DFQATT, CDR2 SNEGSKA (reference sequence). CDR3 protein: CSAQLGLAGEQYF.

The V and J genes are TRBV12-3 or TRBV12-4 and TRBJ2-1; TCRdb reports TRBD1, a call that lacks DNA to check it against. This CDR3 is built from 12 residues. The CDR3: CASSPPMDEQFF.

The gene calls are TRBV7-3 and TRBJ2-1; TCRdb returns TRBD1, unconfirmable since there is no DNA. This CDR3 region has 13 residues. Germline CDR1 reads SGHTA; CDR2 reads FQGTGA. The CDR3 loop is CASSTRQGIEQFF.

The chain links TRBV20-1 to TRBJ2-4; without DNA, the TCRdb call of TRBD1 cannot be checked. This CDR3 contains 16 residues. Germline lookup yields CDR1 DFQATT and CDR2 SNEGSKA (reference sequence). The CDR3 here is CSSSTGTGTLKNMQYF.

This chain links TRBV28 with TRBJ1-4; no DNA is available, so the TRBD1 call from TCRdb remains unchecked. Germline-derived CDR1 and CDR2 are MDHEN and SYDVKM. This CDR3 contains 14 residues. The CDR3: CASSHPQGNEKLFF.

The rearrangement joins TRBV12-3 or TRBV12-4 to TRBJ2-2; TCRdb returns TRBD1, unconfirmable since there is no DNA. This CDR3 region has 15 residues. The CDR3 reads CASRPTGGDTGELFF.

J is TRBJ2-7 and V is TRBV30; absent DNA, TCRdb's TRBD2 call cannot be checked. This CDR3 is 15 amino acids long. Germline CDR1 and CDR2: GTSNPN and SVGIG (reference sequence). CDR3: CAWSVSSGRSYEQYF.

The J gene is TRBJ1-1, the V gene TRBV5-1; as DNA is missing, the TRBD1 call by TCRdb cannot be tested. Germline V lookup: CDR1 SGHRS, CDR2 YFSETQ. The CDR3 extends over 16 amino acids. The CDR3 loop is CASSSRLPGQGFEAFF.

The rearrangement joins TRBV5-1 to TRBJ2-3. CDR3 length equals 16 residues. Germline CDR1 SGHRS, CDR2 YFSETQ. CDR3 in amino acids: CASSLDGSSSTDTQYF.

The chain carries TRBV28 and TRBJ2-3; as DNA is missing, the TRBD2 call by TCRdb cannot be tested. Germline V gene data show CDR1 as MDHEN and CDR2 as SYDVKM. This CDR3 is 15 amino acids long. The chain's CDR3 is CASSFASGATDTQYF. The full variable domain, its missing parts supplied by reference TRBV28 and TRBJ2-3, is DVKVTQSSRYLVKRTGEKVFLECVQDMDHENMFWYRQDPGLGLRLIYFSYDVKMKEKGDIPEGYSVSREKKERFSLILESASTNQTSMYLCASSFASGATDTQYFGPGTRLTVL.